This T cell receptor (beta chain) was obtained from a study of OX40 agonist ivuxolimab in advanced cancers. Data came from immunoSEQ multiplex PCR; TCRdb stores just in-frame clones and leaves some out. The table lists under 75,000 clones, over 90% of them singletons, with 25% in the top ten. CDR1 WSHSY and CDR2 SAAADI come from the germline V gene. CDR3 length equals 16 residues. The ends lost 3 bases at V and 5 bases at J; junction bases unmatched: 7. The chain carries TRBV10-2 and TRBJ2-1; 10 nucleotides align to TRBD2. The receptor was derived from an adult with an advanced solid tumor such as melanoma, head and neck, liver or kidney cancer. The sequenced sample was CD4+ or CD8+ T cells sorted from blood, obtained in a trial of the OX40 agonist ivuxolimab. The CDR3 loop is CASSDLLAGANNEQFF. The CDR3 DNA follows: TGCGCCAGCAGTGATCTCCTAGCGGGAGCGAACAATGAGCAGTTCTTC.